Given below is one T cell receptor beta chain in context. As yet, its antigen is unknown. These data originate in a study of T cell responses to AZD1222 COVID-19 vaccine. Notes on the study in general: Seropositive AZD1222 recipients at baseline numbered only five to seven.

V was clipped by 0 bases and J by 15 bases; unmatched bases: 3. This CDR3 spans 12 amino acids. Germline V gives CDR1 SEHNR, CDR2 FQNEAQ (reference sequence). TCRdb's copy holds only in-frame clones and misses some; the assay was immunoSEQ multiplex PCR. The sample has about 120,000 clones, 70% to 90% seen once. This TCR was sampled from an adult in good health. J is TRBJ2-1 and V is TRBV7-9; 9 positions agree with TRBD1. This material consisted of peripheral blood, taken on day 0 of AZD1222 vaccination. CDR3 DNA: TGTGCCAGCAGCTTAGCCCGGGACAGGGCGTTCTTC. It encodes CASSLARDRAFF.